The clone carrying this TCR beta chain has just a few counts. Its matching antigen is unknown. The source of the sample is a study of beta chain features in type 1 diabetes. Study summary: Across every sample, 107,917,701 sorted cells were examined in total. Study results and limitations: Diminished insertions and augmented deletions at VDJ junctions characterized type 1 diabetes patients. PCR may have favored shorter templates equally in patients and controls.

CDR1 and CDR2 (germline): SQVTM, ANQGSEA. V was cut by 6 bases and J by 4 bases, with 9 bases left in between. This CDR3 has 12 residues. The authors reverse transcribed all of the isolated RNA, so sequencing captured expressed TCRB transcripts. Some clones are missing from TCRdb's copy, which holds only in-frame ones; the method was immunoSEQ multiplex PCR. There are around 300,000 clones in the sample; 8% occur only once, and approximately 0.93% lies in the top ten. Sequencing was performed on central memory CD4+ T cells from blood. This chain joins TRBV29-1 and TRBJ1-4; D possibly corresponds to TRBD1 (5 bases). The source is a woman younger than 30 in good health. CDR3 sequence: CSVNQGNEKLFF. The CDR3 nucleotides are TGCAGCGTCAACCAGGGTAATGAAAAACTGTTTTTT.